The following is a T cell receptor beta chain sequence with its context. This clone was found once. The antigen this receptor binds is unknown. Nothing much larger sits one base from this clone, and base qualities are not available. Libraries were prepared through the immunoSEQ multiplex PCR assay. TCRdb retrieved this table from immuneACCESS and kept in-frame rearrangements only. Not all clones are present; in checked studies, unresolved V genes account for under half, and no reason is known for the remainder. The sample has over 30,000 clones on record, roughly 89% of them singletons. The ten largest clones represent approximately 3.3% of the sample. The germline V gene yields SGHVS for CDR1 and FNYEAQ for CDR2. The CDR3 sequence holds 13 residues, the cysteine and phenylalanine included. Only the CDR3 DNA stays, 39 bases, in frame from base 1. The germline ends are 13 bases apart after V is trimmed by 4 bases and J by 9 bases.

These data originate in a study of T cell changes during pregnancy in multiple sclerosis (dated by TCRdb to between 2018 and 2021). Regarding the study in general: Changes in the T cell repertoire over the course of pregnancy were examined in this study in women with multiple sclerosis.

The specimen comprised CD8+ T cells from peripheral blood mononuclear cells, sampled in the third trimester of pregnancy. The receptor comes from a female donor with multiple sclerosis, enrolled in a pregnancy study. This sequence uses TRBV7-6 and TRBJ2-1; the D gene assignment is ambiguous. The DNA sequence reads TGTGCCAGCAGCTCAGCCAGAGGATTTGAGCAGTTCTTC. This codes for CASSSARGFEQFF.